This entry lists 11 T cell receptor beta chains sequenced from one sample in a study of Ad26.COV2.S vaccination and SARS-CoV-2 variants. This sample's treatment: roughly 19 received Ad26.COV2.S at low or high dose, single or two shots; about 5 received placebo; per-sample allocation not given. Day 63 following the first vaccine or placebo injection was when the samples were taken. Libraries were prepared by immunoSEQ multiplex PCR; TCRdb keeps only in-frame clonotypes and omits some of them. The sample yields about 420,000 clones, roughly 90% seen once. The source was peripheral blood, collected in a trial of Ad26.COV2.S vaccine versus placebo. Receptor source: a person between 18 and 65 years old who received the Ad26.COV2.S COVID-19 vaccine or a placebo.

V and J are TRBV7-8 and TRBJ2-7, with D unclear. V lost 2 bases and J 0 bases, leaving 8 bases between the germline ends. The CDR3 has 14 amino acids. CDR1 and CDR2 (germline): SGHVS, FQNEAQ. CDR3 sequence: CASSLQSPSYEQYF. The DNA for the CDR3 is TGTGCCAGCAGCTTACAAAGTCCCTCCTACGAGCAGTACTTC.

V and J are TRBV5-1 and TRBJ1-3; 8 nucleotides align to TRBD1. V shed 2 bases, J shed 3 bases, and the junction held 4 bases outside the gene matches. Germline lookup yields CDR1 SGHRS and CDR2 YFSETQ. The CDR3 totals 15 residues. The DNA for the CDR3 is TGCGCCAGCAGCTTACAGGGGGGGAGTGGAAACACCATATATTTT. Translated: CASSLQGGSGNTIYF.

This CDR3 is CASSLDRGDSTDTQYF. The CDR3 DNA reads as TGTGCCAGCAGCTTAGACCGGGGGGATAGCACAGATACGCAGTATTTT. This chain links TRBV7-8 with TRBJ2-3, with TRBD2 matching over 7 bases. Germline CDR1 reads SGHVS; CDR2 reads FQNEAQ. The V and J ends lost 1 base and 0 bases, in that order; junction bases with no gene match: 4. The CDR3 extends over 16 amino acids.

This chain uses TRBV3-1 (or the pseudogene TRBV3-2) with TRBJ1-4; maybe TRBD1 (5 bases). The CDR3 is 12 amino acids. The germline V gene has CDR1 LGHDT and CDR2 YNNKEL (reference sequence). The V end was cut by 3 bases, the J end by 6 bases, with 5 bases between. The CDR3 sequence: CASSQGDEKLFF. The CDR3 nucleotides are TGTGCCAGCAGCCAGGGGGATGAAAAACTGTTTTTT.

The V gene is TRBV7-2, the J gene TRBJ2-1; TRBD1 aligns across 10 bases. V gave up 6 bases and J gave up 4 bases; unmatched junction bases: 6. The CDR3 spans 15 residues. Per the germline V gene, CDR1 is SGHTA and CDR2 is FQGNSA. The CDR3 nucleotides read TGTGCCAGCAGGAGGGGGGGACAGGGGTACAATGAGCAGTTCTTC. Translated: CASRRGGQGYNEQFF.

The chain is built from TRBV7-9 and TRBJ2-3; D possibly corresponds to TRBD1 (5 bases). CDR1 is SEHNR, CDR2 FQNEAQ, per germline (reference sequence). V was clipped by 2 bases and J by 2 bases, with 11 bases between them. This CDR3 has 15 amino acids. In nucleotides, the CDR3 is TGTGCCAGCAGCTTACAACAGGCCCACACAGATACGCAGTATTTT. This sequence encodes CASSLQQAHTDTQYF.

The chain couples TRBV2 to TRBJ2-1; weak D call: TRBD2 (6 bases). Per the germline V gene, CDR1 is SNHLY and CDR2 is FYNNEI. CDR3 length: 15 amino acids. Trimming took 5 bases from V and 5 from J, leaving 16 bases between them. The CDR3 spells CASSPTGRRDNEQFF. CDR3 in DNA: TGTGCCAGCAGTCCGACTGGAAGGAGGGACAATGAGCAGTTCTTC.

The V gene is TRBV28, the J gene TRBJ1-2; D call uncertain. Trimming shortened V by 6 bases and J by 2 bases, and 13 bases separated the two germline ends. CDR1 MDHEN and CDR2 SYDVKM come from the germline V gene. CDR3 length equals 14 residues. In DNA form, the CDR3 reads TGTGCCAGCAGCCCATCGTCGGGAAACTATGGCTACACCTTC. The encoded protein is CASSPSSGNYGYTF.

This clone was picked up one time. This sequence joins TRBV6-2 or TRBV6-3 and TRBJ2-1; 10 bases map to TRBD1. CDR1 is MNHEY and CDR2 is SVGEGT in the germline V gene. This CDR3 contains 16 residues. Trimming at V came to 5 bases and at J to 4 bases, leaving 8 bases not matched to a gene. CDR3 DNA sequence: TGTGCCAGCAGTGTACCGGGACAGGGGAAATACAATGAGCAGTTCTTC. Its protein product is CASSVPGQGKYNEQFF.

The genes are TRBV5-6 and TRBJ1-2, with a tentative D call TRBD1 (5 bases). The V and J ends lost 5 bases and 4 bases respectively, with 9 bases between them. This CDR3 comprises 12 residues. CDR1 is SGHDT, CDR2 YYEEEE, per germline. The DNA of the CDR3 is TGTGCCAGCAGTCTTGACAGCTATGGCTACACCTTC. Translating gives CASSLDSYGYTF.

This clone was detected once. The chain links TRBV10-2 to TRBJ2-5; 9 positions agree with TRBD2. The CDR3 spans 15 residues. J lost 0 bases, V lost 6 bases, and 5 bases had no gene match. In germline, CDR1 is WSHSY, CDR2 SAAADI. The CDR3 spells CASRGVAGDQETQYF. The DNA for the CDR3 is TGCGCCAGCAGAGGGGTAGCGGGGGACCAAGAGACCCAGTACTTC.